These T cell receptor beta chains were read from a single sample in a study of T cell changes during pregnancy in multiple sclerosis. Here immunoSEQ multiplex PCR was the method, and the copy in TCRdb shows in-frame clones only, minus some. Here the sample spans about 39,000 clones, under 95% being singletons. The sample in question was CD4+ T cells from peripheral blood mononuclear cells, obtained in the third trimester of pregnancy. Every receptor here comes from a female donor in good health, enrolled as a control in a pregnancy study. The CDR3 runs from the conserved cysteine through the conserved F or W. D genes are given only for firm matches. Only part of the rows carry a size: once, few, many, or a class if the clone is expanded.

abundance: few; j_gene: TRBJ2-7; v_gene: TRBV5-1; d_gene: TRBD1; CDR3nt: TGCGCCAGCAGCCATGGGGACAGGAATTACCACGAGCAGTACTTC; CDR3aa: CASSHGDRNYHEQYF
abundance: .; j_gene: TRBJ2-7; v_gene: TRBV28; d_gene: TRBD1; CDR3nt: TGTGCCAGCAGCCGGAGCCTACAGGGGCACTACGAGCAGTACTTC; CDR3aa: CASSRSLQGHYEQYF
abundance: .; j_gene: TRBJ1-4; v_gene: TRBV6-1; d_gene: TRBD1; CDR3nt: TGTGCCAGCAGTAGACAGGGCACTAATGAAAAACTGTTTTTT; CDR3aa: CASSRQGTNEKLFF
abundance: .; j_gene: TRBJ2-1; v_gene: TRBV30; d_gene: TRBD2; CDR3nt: TGTGCCTGGAGTGTACCTAGCGGGGGGGCCTACAATGAGCAGTTCTTC; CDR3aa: CAWSVPSGGAYNEQFF
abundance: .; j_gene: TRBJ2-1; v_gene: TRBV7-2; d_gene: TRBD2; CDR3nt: TGTGCCAGCAGCCTGGGACTAGCCACATACAATGAGCAGTTCTTC; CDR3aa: CASSLGLATYNEQFF
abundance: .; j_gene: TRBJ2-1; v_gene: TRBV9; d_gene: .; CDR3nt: TGTGCCAGCAGCTCATCCATTGGGGCTGAGCAGTTCTTC; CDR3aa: CASSSSIGAEQFF
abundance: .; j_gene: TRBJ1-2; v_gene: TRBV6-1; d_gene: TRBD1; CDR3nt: TGTGCCAGCAGTGAAGCGGGGACAGGGGTCGACTATGGCTACACCTTC; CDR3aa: CASSEAGTGVDYGYTF
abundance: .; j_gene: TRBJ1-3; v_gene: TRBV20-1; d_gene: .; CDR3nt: TGCAGTGCCCGTTCTGGAAACACCATATATTTT; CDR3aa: CSARSGNTIYF
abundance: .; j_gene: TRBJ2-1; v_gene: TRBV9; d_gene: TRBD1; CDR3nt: TGTGCCAGCAGCGTAGGGGTTCGTGGGGGACAGGGGCCCTACTCCTACAATGAGCAGTTCTTC; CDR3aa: CASSVGVRGGQGPYSYNEQFF
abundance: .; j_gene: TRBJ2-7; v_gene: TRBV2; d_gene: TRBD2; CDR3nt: TGTGCCAGCAGAAAGAGATTAGCGGGAGTACCCTCCTACGAGCAGTACTTC; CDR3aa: CASRKRLAGVPSYEQYF
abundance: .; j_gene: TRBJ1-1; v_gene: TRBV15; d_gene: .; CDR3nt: TGTGCCACCAGCAGAGATGGACAGAACACTGAAGCTTTCTTT; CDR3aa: CATSRDGQNTEAFF
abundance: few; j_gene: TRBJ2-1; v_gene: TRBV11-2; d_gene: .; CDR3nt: TGTGCCAGCAGCTTGGGTGGGCCCACCAGTCGGGGTGAGCAGTTCTTC; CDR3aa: CASSLGGPTSRGEQFF
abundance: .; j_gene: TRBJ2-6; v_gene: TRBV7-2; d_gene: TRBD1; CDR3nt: TGTGCCAGCAGCCAGGACAGGAGCTCTGGGGCCAACGTCCTGACTTTC; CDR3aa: CASSQDRSSGANVLTF
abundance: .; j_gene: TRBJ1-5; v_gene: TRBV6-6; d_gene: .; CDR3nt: TGTGCCTCAGGGATTCAGCCCCAGCATTTT; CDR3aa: CASGIQPQHF
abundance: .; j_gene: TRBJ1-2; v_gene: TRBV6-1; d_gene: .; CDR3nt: TGTGCCAGCAGTGAAGGTGCAGGGCGATATGGCTACACCTTC; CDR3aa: CASSEGAGRYGYTF
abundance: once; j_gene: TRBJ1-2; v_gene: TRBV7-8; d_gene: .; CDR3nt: TGTGCCAGCAGCCCAGGACTCAACTATGGCTACACCTTC; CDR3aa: CASSPGLNYGYTF
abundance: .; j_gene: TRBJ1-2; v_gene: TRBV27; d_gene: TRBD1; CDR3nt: TGTGCCAGCAGTTCCCCATTAAGACAGGGGCCGGATGGCTACACCTTC; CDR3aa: CASSSPLRQGPDGYTF
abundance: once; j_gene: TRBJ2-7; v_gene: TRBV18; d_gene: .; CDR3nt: TGTGCCAGCTCACCAAGGCAGGGCCCACCGTCATACGAGCAGTACTTC; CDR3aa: CASSPRQGPPSYEQYF
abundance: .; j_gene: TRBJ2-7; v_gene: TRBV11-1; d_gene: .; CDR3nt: TGTGCCAGCAGCCGGGACTTGATCTACGAGCAGTACTTC; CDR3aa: CASSRDLIYEQYF
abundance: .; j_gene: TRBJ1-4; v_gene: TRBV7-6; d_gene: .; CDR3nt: TGTGCCAGCAGCGTCCAGGGTGCTAATGAAAAACTGTTTTTT; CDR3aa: CASSVQGANEKLFF
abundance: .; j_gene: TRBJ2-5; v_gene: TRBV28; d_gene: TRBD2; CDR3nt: TGTGCCAGCAGTTTATTCCGGACTAGCGGGAAGGAGACCCAGTACTTC; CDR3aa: CASSLFRTSGKETQYF
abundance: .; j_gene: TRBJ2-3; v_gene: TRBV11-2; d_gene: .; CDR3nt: TGTGCCAGCAGCCTACAGGGTCTTGGGTCAGATACGCAGTATTTT; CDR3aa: CASSLQGLGSDTQYF
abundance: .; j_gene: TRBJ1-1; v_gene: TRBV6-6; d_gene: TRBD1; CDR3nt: TGTGCCAGCAGTACAGGGGTGAACACTGAAGCTTTCTTT; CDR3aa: CASSTGVNTEAFF
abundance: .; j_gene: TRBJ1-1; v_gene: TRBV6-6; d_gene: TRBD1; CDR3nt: TGTGCCAGCAGCCGGGACAGGGGACTGGTTGCTGAAGCTTTCTTT; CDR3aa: CASSRDRGLVAEAFF
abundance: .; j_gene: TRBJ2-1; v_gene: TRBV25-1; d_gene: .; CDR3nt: TGTGCCAGCAGTCTCTCGGAGGATGAGCAGTTCTTC; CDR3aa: CASSLSEDEQFF
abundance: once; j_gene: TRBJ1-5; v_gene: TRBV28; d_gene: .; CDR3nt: TGTGCCAGCAGTTTAACCGTAGGGGGCAATCAGCCCCAGCATTTT; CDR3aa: CASSLTVGGNQPQHF
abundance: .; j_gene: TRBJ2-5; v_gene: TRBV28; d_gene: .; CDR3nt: TGTGCCAGCAGTTCTGCGGGGTGGACCCAGTACTTC; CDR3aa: CASSSAGWTQYF
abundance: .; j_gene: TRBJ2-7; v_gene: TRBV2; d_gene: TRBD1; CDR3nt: TGTGCCAGCACCCGAGCAGCAGGGGGAACTTACGAGCAGTACTTC; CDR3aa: CASTRAAGGTYEQYF
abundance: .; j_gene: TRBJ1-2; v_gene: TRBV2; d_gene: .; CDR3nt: TGTGCCAGCAGTCGAGATGACAGGAACTATGGCTACACCTTC; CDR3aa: CASSRDDRNYGYTF
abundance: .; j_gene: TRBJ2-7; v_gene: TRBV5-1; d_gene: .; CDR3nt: TGCGCCAGCAGCTTGACTCGGGACTACGAGCAGTACTTC; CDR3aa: CASSLTRDYEQYF
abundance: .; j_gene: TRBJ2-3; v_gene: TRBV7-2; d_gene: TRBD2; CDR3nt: TGTGCCAGCAGCCTTAGCGGGGGGCGGCCAGATACGCAGTATTTT; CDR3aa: CASSLSGGRPDTQYF
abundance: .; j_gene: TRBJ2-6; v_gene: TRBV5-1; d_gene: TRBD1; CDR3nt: TGCGCCAGCAGCAGAGACAGGGGTAGCTCTGGGGCCAACGTCCTGACTTTC; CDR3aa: CASSRDRGSSGANVLTF
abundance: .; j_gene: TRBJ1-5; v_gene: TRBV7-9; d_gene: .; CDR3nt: TGTGCCAGCAGCCTAACCGGCAATCAGCCCCAGCATTTT; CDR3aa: CASSLTGNQPQHF
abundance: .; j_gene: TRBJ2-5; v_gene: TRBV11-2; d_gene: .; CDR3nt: TGTGCCAGCAGCGCGGACGGAGCGGGAGAGACCCAGTACTTC; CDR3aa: CASSADGAGETQYF
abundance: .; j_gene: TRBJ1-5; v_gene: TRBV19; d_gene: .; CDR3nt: TGTGCCAGTACCATCGGAGGGAGTTTGGGGGATCAGCCCCAGCATTTT; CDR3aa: CASTIGGSLGDQPQHF
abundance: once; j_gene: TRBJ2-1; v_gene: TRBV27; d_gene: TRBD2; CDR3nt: TGTGCCAGCAGTCTCAAGTCTAGCGGGGGCTCCTACAATGAGCAGTTCTTC; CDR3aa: CASSLKSSGGSYNEQFF
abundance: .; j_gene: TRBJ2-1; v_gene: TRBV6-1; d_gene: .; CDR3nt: TGTGCCAGCAGTGACCAATACAATGAGCAGTTCTTC; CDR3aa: CASSDQYNEQFF
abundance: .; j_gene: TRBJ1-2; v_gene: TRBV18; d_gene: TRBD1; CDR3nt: TGTGCCAGCTCACGGGACAGGGTCGATGGCTACACCTTC; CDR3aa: CASSRDRVDGYTF
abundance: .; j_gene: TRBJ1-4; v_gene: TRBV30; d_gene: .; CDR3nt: TGTGCCTGGAGTAACAGGGATCAAAAACTGTTTTTT; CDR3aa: CAWSNRDQKLFF
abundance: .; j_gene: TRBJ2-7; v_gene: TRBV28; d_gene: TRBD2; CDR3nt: TGTGCCAGCACCTCGGGGGGGTACGAGCAGTACTTC; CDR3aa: CASTSGGYEQYF
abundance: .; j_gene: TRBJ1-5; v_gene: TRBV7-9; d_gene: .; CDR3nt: TGTGCCAGCAGCTTTACGGGGAGCAATCAGCCCCAGCATTTT; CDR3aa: CASSFTGSNQPQHF
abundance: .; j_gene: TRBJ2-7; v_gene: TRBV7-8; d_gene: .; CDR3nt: TGTGCCAGCAGCTTTTCTGGGGGGAAATCCTACGAGCAGTACTTC; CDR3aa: CASSFSGGKSYEQYF
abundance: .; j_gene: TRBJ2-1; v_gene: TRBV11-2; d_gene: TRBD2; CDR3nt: TGTGCCAGCAGAGCCGGGACTAGTCCCTACAATGAGCAGTTCTTC; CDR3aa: CASRAGTSPYNEQFF
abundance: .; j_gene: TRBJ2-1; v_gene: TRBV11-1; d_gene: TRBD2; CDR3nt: TGTGCCAGCAATGAAGGACTAGCGGGGGGTAATGAGCAGTTCTTC; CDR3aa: CASNEGLAGGNEQFF
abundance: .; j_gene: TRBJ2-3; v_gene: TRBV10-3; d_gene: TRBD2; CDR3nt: TGTGCCATCAGTGATAGCGGGACCACAGATACGCAGTATTTT; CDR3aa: CAISDSGTTDTQYF
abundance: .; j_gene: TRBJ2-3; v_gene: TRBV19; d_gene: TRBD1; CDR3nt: TGTGCCAGTAGACCTAACCGGGACAGGGGGGCAGATACGCAGTATTTT; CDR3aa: CASRPNRDRGADTQYF
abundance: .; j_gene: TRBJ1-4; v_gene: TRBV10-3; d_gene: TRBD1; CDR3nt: TGTGCCATCAGCACCGGGACAGGGGGCGAAAAACTGTTTTTT; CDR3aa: CAISTGTGGEKLFF
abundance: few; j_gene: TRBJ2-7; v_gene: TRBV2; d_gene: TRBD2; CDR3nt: TGTGCCAGCAGTCTCGAGCGGGAGGTTTACGAGCAGTACTTC; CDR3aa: CASSLEREVYEQYF
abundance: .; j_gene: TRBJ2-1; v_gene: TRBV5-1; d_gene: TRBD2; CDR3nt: TGCGCCAGCAGCTTGGCCGCATTAGCGGGAGTTAACTCCTACAATGAGCAGTTCTTC; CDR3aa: CASSLAALAGVNSYNEQFF
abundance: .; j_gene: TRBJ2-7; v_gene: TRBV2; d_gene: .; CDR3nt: TGTGCCAGCAGCCAGGGTTCAAGGTACGAGCAGTACTTC; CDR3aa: CASSQGSRYEQYF
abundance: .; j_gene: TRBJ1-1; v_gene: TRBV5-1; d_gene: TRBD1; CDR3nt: TGCGCCAGCAGCCCCGGACAGGGGTACACTGAAGCTTTCTTT; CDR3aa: CASSPGQGYTEAFF
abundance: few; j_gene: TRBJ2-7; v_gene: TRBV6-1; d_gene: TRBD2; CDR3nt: TGTGCCAGCAGTGAGACTAGCGGGGGTAACTACGAGCAGTACTTC; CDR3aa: CASSETSGGNYEQYF
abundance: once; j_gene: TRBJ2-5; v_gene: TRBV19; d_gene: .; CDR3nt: TGTGCCAGTAGCAATACTAGGGTTCTGGGGACCCAGTACTTC; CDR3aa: CASSNTRVLGTQYF
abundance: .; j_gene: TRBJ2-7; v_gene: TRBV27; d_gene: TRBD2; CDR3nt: TGTGCCAGCAGTTTATCACTAGCGGGAGTTGAAGCATACGAGCAGTACTTC; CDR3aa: CASSLSLAGVEAYEQYF
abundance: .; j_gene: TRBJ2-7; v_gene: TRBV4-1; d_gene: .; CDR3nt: TGCGCCAGCAGCCAATGGGGCCATACAGCCTCCTACGAGCAGTACTTC; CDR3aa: CASSQWGHTASYEQYF
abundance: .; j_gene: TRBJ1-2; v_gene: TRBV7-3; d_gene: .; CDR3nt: TGTGCCAGCAGCTCCCCGGAAGTCGGGGAGCGGCGGGACACCTTC; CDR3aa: CASSSPEVGERRDTF
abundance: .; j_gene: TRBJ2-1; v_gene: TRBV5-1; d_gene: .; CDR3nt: TGCGCCAGCAGCTTGCGAGGGGGGGTGTACAATGAGCAGTTCTTC; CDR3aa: CASSLRGGVYNEQFF
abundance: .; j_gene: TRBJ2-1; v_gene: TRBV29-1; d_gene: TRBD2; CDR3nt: TGCAGCGTCGGATCGGGGGGGTACAATGAGCAGTTCTTC; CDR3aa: CSVGSGGYNEQFF
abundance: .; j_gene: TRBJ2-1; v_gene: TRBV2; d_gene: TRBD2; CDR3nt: TGTGCCAGCAGTGAACCCGTTAGCGGGGGGGTTAAGAATGAGCAGTTCTTC; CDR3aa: CASSEPVSGGVKNEQFF